These 14 T cell receptor beta chains were all obtained from the same sample, sequenced in a study of OX40 agonist ivuxolimab in advanced cancers. Using immunoSEQ multiplex PCR, the repertoire was profiled, and TCRdb retains in-frame clones only, with some absent. The repertoire consists of under 70,000 clones, with roughly nine tenths occurring once and the leading ten covering around 7.3%. The input for sequencing was CD4+ or CD8+ T cells sorted from blood, taken in a trial of the OX40 agonist ivuxolimab. The receptors shown here come from an adult with an advanced solid tumor such as melanoma, head and neck, liver or kidney cancer.

The chain is built from TRBV9 and TRBJ1-3; no firm D call. Trimming took off 0 bases at V and 4 bases at J, with 11 bases between the two ends. Looked up from germline, CDR1 is SGDLS and CDR2 is YYNGEE. The CDR3 consists of 15 residues. The chain's CDR3 is CASSVDVLRGNTIYF. CDR3 in DNA: TGTGCCAGCAGCGTAGACGTCCTAAGGGGAAACACCATATATTTT. Looking up the rest from reference TRBV9 and TRBJ1-3 gives the full variable domain: DSGVTQTPKHLITATGQRVTLRCSPRSGDLSVYWYQQSLDQGLQFLIQYYNGEERAKGNILERFSAQQFPDLHSELNLSSLELGDSALYFCASSVDVLRGNTIYFGEGSWLTVV.

The chain has TRBV5-1 and TRBJ2-1; D not resolved. The V gene lost 3 bases and the J gene lost 0 bases, with 10 bases spanning the gap. The CDR3 length is 15 residues. Germline V gives CDR1 SGHRS, CDR2 YFSETQ. Here the CDR3 DNA reads TGCGCCAGCAGCTCGCCGCGCGACTCCTACAATGAGCAGTTCTTC. Its protein product is CASSSPRDSYNEQFF.

V usage is TRBV4-3 and J usage is TRBJ2-7; 7 positions agree with TRBD1. J was trimmed by 3 bases and V by 2 bases; bases with no gene match: 10. The CDR3 totals 16 residues. Per the germline V gene, CDR1 is LGHNA and CDR2 is YSLEER. The CDR3 nucleotides read TGCGCCAGCAGCCAAACCTGGGACAGCGACTACTACGAGCAGTACTTC. Protein sequence: CASSQTWDSDYYEQYF.

V usage is TRBV5-6 and J usage is TRBJ1-1; the D gene is possibly TRBD1 (5 bases). The CDR3 has 14 residues. Deletions cut 0 bases from V and 4 bases from J, with 10 bases between. The germline CDR1 and CDR2 sequences are SGHDT and YYEEEE. The DNA of the CDR3 is TGTGCCAGCAGCTTGGGACGGGGGTCCACTGAAGCTTTCTTT. It specifies CASSLGRGSTEAFF.

This clone was recorded a few times. This same CDR3 is encoded by further DNA sequences in the sample. The V gene is TRBV30, the J gene TRBJ1-6; TRBD1 matches at 9 bases. The CDR3 consists of 14 residues. V lost 3 bases and J lost 8; bases outside the gene matches: 5. Per the germline V gene, CDR1 is GTSNPN and CDR2 is SVGIG (reference sequence). The CDR3 is CAWSPGQGYSPLHF. CDR3 DNA sequence: TGTGCCTGGAGCCCGGGACAGGGCTATTCACCCCTCCACTTT.

The table lists this clone with a count of one. This CDR3 reads CASSVEGQGAGKNIQYF. CDR3 sequence (DNA): TGTGCCAGCAGCGTGGAGGGACAGGGGGCTGGCAAAAACATTCAGTACTTC. This chain joins TRBV9 and TRBJ2-4; 12 positions agree with TRBD1. Germline CDR1 is SGDLS and CDR2 is YYNGEE. Trimming took 2 bases from V and 3 from J; bases not matched to a gene: 6. This CDR3 comprises 17 residues.

The chain links TRBV7-2 to TRBJ2-7, with a tentative D call TRBD2 (6 bases). Trimming shortened V by 1 base and J by 0 bases, and 16 bases separated the two germline ends. The germline CDR1 and CDR2 sequences are SGHTA and FQGNSA. The CDR3 runs 17 residues. The CDR3 region has the DNA TGTGCCAGCAGCTTAGGGAGGGGCGGGTATGTCTCCTACGAGCAGTACTTC. Its translation: CASSLGRGGYVSYEQYF. Full variable domain (missing parts from reference TRBV7-2 and TRBJ2-7): GAGVSQSPSNKVTEKGKDVELRCDPISGHTALYWYRQSLGQGLEFLIYFQGNSAPDKSGLPSDRFSAERTGGSVSTLTIQRTQQEDSAVYLCASSLGRGGYVSYEQYFGPGTRLTVT.

The chain links TRBV13 to TRBJ2-5, with a weak D call TRBD2 (5 bases). The germline gives CDR1 PRHDT, CDR2 FYEKMQ (reference sequence). The CDR3 runs to 13 residues. The germline V and J ends were trimmed by 4 bases and 0 bases, with 6 bases remaining between them. CDR3 sequence reads: CASSSDYQETQYF. The CDR3 DNA is TGTGCCAGCAGCTCGGACTACCAAGAGACCCAGTACTTC.

This clone turned up a few times. The chain couples TRBV19 to TRBJ2-7; TRBD2 is a possible D gene (6 bases). Germline loops: CDR1 LNHDA, CDR2 SQIVND (reference sequence). The CDR3 is 14 amino acids. V was trimmed by 4 bases and J by 0 bases, leaving 10 bases between them. CDR3 DNA sequence: TGTGCCAGTAGTACCGGGAGAGACTCCTACGAGCAGTACTTC. Its protein is CASSTGRDSYEQYF.

The chain recombines TRBV6-5 with TRBJ1-1, with unresolved D. The ends were cut back, 0 bases at V and 6 bases at J, with 11 bases in the middle. There are 14 residues in the CDR3. Per the germline V gene, CDR1 is MNHEY and CDR2 is SVGAGI. This CDR3 reads CASSYSWGQAEAFF. DNA for the CDR3: TGTGCCAGCAGTTACTCTTGGGGTCAGGCTGAAGCTTTCTTT.

J is TRBJ2-5 and V is TRBV2; no firm D call. Germline V CDR1 and CDR2: SNHLY, FYNNEI. CDR3 length: 13 amino acids. Trimming removed 4 bases at V and 4 bases at J, with 10 bases between. The CDR3 DNA sequence: TGTGCCAGCAGTGGGTGGGTTGTAGAGACCCAGTACTTC. The encoded protein is CASSGWVVETQYF.

This clone was observed once. The CDR3 spells CASRTGQGADEQYF. The CDR3 DNA reads as TGTGCCAGCAGGACGGGACAGGGGGCGGATGAGCAGTACTTC. The rearrangement uses TRBV6-5 and TRBJ2-7, with 12 nucleotides matching TRBD1. From germline, CDR1 is MNHEY and CDR2 SVGAGI. CDR3 length: 14 residues. V was pared by 6 bases and J by 7 bases, with 7 bases of the junction left unmatched.

This sequence joins TRBV7-9 and TRBJ1-1; 8 positions match TRBD1. Germline V CDR1 and CDR2: SEHNR, FQNEAQ (reference sequence). Trimming removed 2 bases from V and 3 bases from J; junction bases left unmatched: 5. CDR3 length equals 15 residues. CDR3 in amino acids: CASSLRQGMDTEAFF. The CDR3 region has the DNA TGTGCCAGCAGCTTACGACAGGGGATGGACACTGAAGCTTTCTTT.

J is TRBJ1-5 and V is TRBV7-8; D not resolved. Deletions cut 1 base from V and 5 bases from J, with 6 bases between. Germline V gene data show CDR1 as SGHVS and CDR2 as FQNEAQ. CDR3 length equals 13 residues. The CDR3 loop is CASSLVGYQPQHF. Here the CDR3 DNA reads TGTGCCAGCAGCTTAGTGGGGTATCAGCCCCAGCATTTT.